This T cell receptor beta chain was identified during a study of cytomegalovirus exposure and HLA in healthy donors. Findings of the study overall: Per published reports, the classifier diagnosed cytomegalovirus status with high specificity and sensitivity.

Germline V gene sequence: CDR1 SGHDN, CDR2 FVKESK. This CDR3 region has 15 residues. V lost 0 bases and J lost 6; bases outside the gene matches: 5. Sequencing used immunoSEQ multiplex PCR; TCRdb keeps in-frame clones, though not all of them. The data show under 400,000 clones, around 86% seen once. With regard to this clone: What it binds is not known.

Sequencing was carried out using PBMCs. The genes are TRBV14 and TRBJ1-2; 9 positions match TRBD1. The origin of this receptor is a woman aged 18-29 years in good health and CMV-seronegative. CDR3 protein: CASSQDPWTGDGYTF. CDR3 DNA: TGTGCCAGCAGCCAAGACCCTTGGACAGGGGATGGCTACACCTTC.